This is a list of T cell receptor beta chains from one sample in a study of cytomegalovirus exposure and HLA in healthy donors. TCRdb's table, derived via immunoSEQ multiplex PCR, lists solely in-frame clones and lacks some. The repertoire includes about 230,000 clones, 75% to 90% of them detected once, and approximately 1% sits in the top ten. The material sequenced was PBMCs. Receptor source: a woman younger than 30 in good health and CMV-seronegative. Both conserved end residues are part of each CDR3. The D gene is left open where the match is weak. Not all rows give a size; the values are once, few, many and, for expanded clones, a class.

>TRBV7-9|.|TRBJ2-7|.
CASNKSPGTAYEQYF
TGTGCCAGCAACAAAAGCCCCGGGACTGCCTACGAGCAGTACTTC
>TRBV7-9|once|TRBJ2-7|TRBD2
CASSSLLAGYEQYF
TGTGCCAGTAGCTCGTTACTAGCGGGGTACGAGCAGTACTTC
>TRBV2|.|TRBJ1-1|.
CASSEPGAAFF
TGTGCCAGCAGTGAACCAGGGGCGGCTTTCTTT
>TRBV5-1|.|TRBJ2-3|.
CASSLTVGTDTQYF
TGCGCCAGCAGCTTGACAGTGGGCACAGATACGCAGTATTTT
>TRBV6-5|.|TRBJ2-2|TRBD2
CASSPLAGATGELFF
TGTGCCAGCAGCCCACTAGCGGGGGCCACCGGGGAGCTGTTTTTT
>TRBV5-1|.|TRBJ2-5|.
CASSLAPQATQYF
TGCGCCAGCAGCTTGGCACCCCAGGCCACCCAGTACTTC
>TRBV18|.|TRBJ2-7|.
CASSPPRAERVYEQYF
TGTGCCAGCTCACCACCGAGAGCGGAACGAGTTTACGAGCAGTACTTC
>TRBV5-1|.|TRBJ1-1|.
CASSPEGYGEAFF
TGCGCCAGCAGCCCGGAGGGGTATGGTGAAGCTTTCTTT
>TRBV5-4|once|TRBJ2-1|TRBD2
CASAPGGEGPNREQFF
TGTGCCAGCGCCCCAGGTGGGGAGGGCCCTAATCGAGAGCAGTTCTTC
>TRBV5-1|.|TRBJ1-1|.
CASSGQGNTEAFF
TGCGCCAGCAGCGGGCAGGGCAACACTGAAGCTTTCTTT
>TRBV7-2|.|TRBJ2-4|TRBD1
CASGPGQLKNIQYF
TGTGCCAGCGGCCCGGGACAGCTCAAAAACATTCAGTACTTC
>TRBV2|.|TRBJ2-7|TRBD1
CASSERAGQGIYEQYF
TGTGCCAGCAGTGAACGTGCCGGACAGGGCATCTACGAGCAGTACTTC
>TRBV6-1|.|TRBJ2-7|TRBD2
CASKWSGTTFPEQYF
TGTGCCAGCAAGTGGAGTGGGACTACCTTCCCCGAGCAGTACTTC
>TRBV6-5|.|TRBJ2-2|TRBD2
CASSSLAGGAGELFF
TGTGCCAGCAGCTCTCTAGCGGGGGGGGCCGGGGAGCTGTTTTTT
>TRBV29-1|.|TRBJ2-1|.
CSAQTDFDNEQFF
TGCAGCGCCCAAACCGACTTTGACAATGAGCAGTTCTTC
>TRBV18|.|TRBJ2-3|.
CASSRSGTQYF
TGTGCCAGCTCACGGAGTGGAACGCAGTATTTT
>TRBV18|.|TRBJ2-7|TRBD2
CASSPSSGRGNSYEQYF
TGTGCCAGCTCACCAAGTAGCGGGAGGGGGAACTCCTACGAGCAGTACTTC
>TRBV5-6|.|TRBJ1-2|TRBD1
CASYSGTDYGYTF
TGTGCCAGCTACTCCGGGACAGACTATGGCTACACCTTC
>TRBV7-9|.|TRBJ2-3|.
CSSSVVWTGSFTDTQYF
TGTTCCAGCAGCGTCGTCTGGACGGGGTCGTTCACAGATACGCAGTATTTT
>TRBV7-6|.|TRBJ2-3|TRBD2
CASSLAGASDTQYF
TGTGCCAGCAGCCTAGCGGGAGCTTCAGATACGCAGTATTTT
>TRBV16|.|TRBJ1-2|.
CASSQSTGTVYTF
TGTGCCAGCAGCCAATCTACAGGGACGGTGTACACCTTC
>TRBV5-1|.|TRBJ2-3|TRBD2
CASSLGLEGPDTQYF
TGCGCCAGCAGCCTGGGACTAGAAGGCCCAGATACGCAGTATTTT
>TRBV29-1|.|TRBJ2-3|.
CSAEPSSDTQYF
TGCAGCGCCGAGCCATCATCAGATACGCAGTATTTT
>TRBV21-1|few|TRBJ2-7|.
CASSKIGQGVREQYF
TGTGCCAGCAGCAAAATTGGCCAGGGGGTGCGCGAGCAGTACTTC
>TRBV2|once|TRBJ2-7|.
CASSGGGARFSEQYF
TGTGCCAGCAGTGGAGGGGGGGCTAGATTCTCCGAGCAGTACTTC
>TRBV6-5|few|TRBJ2-7|TRBD2
CASRPTSGSQQYF
TGTGCCAGCAGGCCGACTAGCGGGAGTCAGCAGTACTTC
>TRBV5-6|.|TRBJ2-7|.
CASSFRVNFYEQYF
TGTGCCAGCAGCTTTCGGGTTAACTTCTACGAGCAGTACTTC
>TRBV4-3|.|TRBJ2-1|TRBD2
CASSQSPGLAGVEQFF
TGCGCCAGCAGCCAATCCCCGGGACTAGCGGGGGTTGAGCAGTTCTTC
>TRBV4-1|.|TRBJ2-7|TRBD2
CASSQGGPAGSYEQYF
TGCGCCAGCAGCCAAGGGGGCCCAGCGGGGTCATACGAGCAGTACTTC
>TRBV15|.|TRBJ1-1|.
CTTGDGRGDTEAFF
TGTACCACCGGGGACGGACGGGGGGACACTGAAGCTTTCTTT
>TRBV2|.|TRBJ1-3|.
CASSEWGGGGNTIYF
TGTGCCAGCAGTGAATGGGGCGGTGGAGGAAACACCATATATTTT
>TRBV15|.|TRBJ1-5|.
CATSRDLQPQHF
TGTGCCACCAGCAGAGATCTCCAGCCCCAGCATTTT
>TRBV9|.|TRBJ1-6|.
CASSVEGGGNSPLHF
TGTGCCAGCAGCGTAGAAGGGGGGGGTAATTCACCCCTCCACTTT
>TRBV27|.|TRBJ2-7|TRBD1
CASSLSGRGPDEQYF
TGTGCCAGCAGTTTATCGGGCAGGGGGCCGGACGAGCAGTACTTC
>TRBV6-5|.|TRBJ2-3|TRBD1
CGTGTERADTQYF
TGTGGGACCGGGACAGAGAGAGCAGATACGCAGTATTTT